This T cell receptor beta chain emerged from a study of T cell responses to AZD1222 COVID-19 vaccine. The CDR3 consists of 15 residues. Profiling relied on immunoSEQ multiplex PCR, and the TCRdb table lists in-frame clones only, not all of them. Of over 90,000 clones listed, roughly 91% are singletons. As concerns this clone: Its antigen remains unidentified.

Study-wide results and limits: Without day 14 samples, only post-peak T cell repertoires were studied. Baseline antibody screening turned up just a handful of seropositive AZD1222 recipients. The donor group comprised mostly white British people and more females; the analysis possibly underestimated clonal diversity.

Sequencing used peripheral blood, obtained on day 0 of AZD1222 vaccination. The chain combines TRBV21-1 with TRBJ2-3; TRBD2 is the table's D call, not checked against the DNA. TRBV21-1 is a pseudogene. This sequence was found in an adult in good health. This CDR3 is CASSKESTYTDTQYF. The DNA of the CDR3 is TGTGCCAGCAGCAAAGAGAGCACCTACACAGATACGCAGTATTTT.